This TCR beta chain was identified in a study of cytomegalovirus exposure and HLA in healthy donors (dated 2017 in TCRdb). Broadly, across the study: According to an earlier analysis of several hundred of the donors, 150 million to 200 million T cells yielded approximately 120 million unique TCR beta sequences and more than 250 Gb of sequence data. HLA typing covered class I and class II loci at four-digit resolution. The aim of the study was to test whether cataloging public T cell receptors could identify signatures of past pathogen exposure. Along with the 666-subject first cohort, a separate validation cohort of over a hundred different subjects was used. The number of typed donors differed by locus: roughly 620-630 for A, B, C, DRB1 and DQB1; 522 for DQA1; over 600 for DPA1; and roughly 470 for DPB1. Among 398 genotyped donors of the cohort, an average of about 240,000 unique TCR beta nucleotide sequences were sequenced per donor, about a sixth of them non-productive. An earlier analysis of some 500 of the donors applied high-throughput TCR beta sequencing to assess whether each TCR beta V gene segment acted as functional or pseudogenic. A later analysis re-examined previously published TCR beta repertoires from roughly 650 donors and added high-resolution HLA genotyping to investigate patterns of TCR occurrence. Rather than drawing on any new phenotypic data, the later analysis identified candidate immune exposures from TCR beta sequences and the way those sequences occurred across donors. In a later genetic analysis, genome-wide SNP genotypes for 398 of the 666 donors were used, and that subset was treated as a discovery cohort. To predict cytomegalovirus infection status, the study brought together high-throughput TCR immunosequencing, statistical association of individual TCRs with disease status, and machine learning. Roughly 5 DR-DQ haplotypes were treated as single units for association and clustering because of strong linkage in the cohort. Every discovery cohort repertoire had been produced on one sequencing platform. Roughly 310 gigabases of sequencing data and 70 million to 100 million unique TCR sequences were included in an early release covering several hundred HLA-typed donors. Donor age, sex, ethnicity and CMV serostatus were collected together with the repertoire data. The genetic ancestry cluster associated with self-reported Caucasian donors included 80% to 90% of the approximately 410 genotyped donors. The study used immunosequencing to profile the T cell repertoires of around 600 subjects and linked those repertoires to cytomegalovirus serostatus.

Trimming leaves V shorter by 7 bases and J shorter by 6 bases, with the junction holding 17 bases beyond the gene matches. Via the germline V gene, CDR1 is ENHRY and CDR2 SYGVKD. The CDR3 covers 17 residues, taking in both the cysteine and the phenylalanine. The entry retains the CDR3 DNA only, 51 bases that are in frame from base 1. The cohort comprised around 690 healthy bone marrow donors. Cohort members were all nominally healthy when sampled, although unrecorded immune exposures were likely present. The donor tested CMV seronegative, placing the donor among the 350 to 400 seronegative members of the cohort. Each donor provided a peripheral blood sample, and peripheral blood mononuclear cells were used for TCR beta sequencing. The Qiagen DNeasy Blood Extraction Kit was used to extract genomic DNA from the blood cell samples. As regards this clone: The antigen it binds to is not known. No base quality information exists; no much larger clone differs at one position.

The library was produced with the immunoSEQ multiplex PCR assay. For the multiplex PCR, a mixture combining 60 forward primers for TCR Vbeta segments and 13 reverse primers for TCR Jbeta segments was used. The CDR3 region of rearranged TCR beta genes was amplified from genomic DNA by a multiplex PCR assay. The amplified TCR beta libraries were sequenced on the Illumina HiSeq System as 87-base-pair reads. In the authors' own workflow: A later analysis tallied around 87 million unique TCR beta chains across the 550 to 850 repertoires, and some 10 million of those chains were shared by two or more donors. Raw reads were error-corrected and collapsed into unique sequences by a nearest-neighbor algorithm in which closely related sequences were merged to remove PCR and sequencing errors. CDR3 sequences were aligned to IMGT reference sequences to assign V, D and J gene segments. Each retained sequence needed at least a six-nucleotide match to both a V gene segment and a J gene segment. A rearrangement counted as productive if the CDR3 had no stop codons and remained in frame with V and J, and every other rearrangement counted as non-productive. Following IMGT convention, CDR3 was defined as the stretch from the second conserved V-encoded cysteine up to the conserved J-encoded phenylalanine. In an earlier analysis of roughly 580 of the donors, sequences lacking an unambiguous match to a single V gene segment were excluded. In an earlier analysis of around 600 of the donors, V segments were called functional above 56.7% productive rearrangements and were called segregating when the between-donor standard deviation exceeded 5%. A statistical classification framework was developed to diagnose cytomegalovirus status using the catalog of TCR beta chain sequences. In a later analysis, V and J genes were assigned by comparing TCR nucleotide sequences against IMGT/GENE-DB human TR gene sequences. The TCRdist pipeline was used in a later analysis to assign CDR3 sequences and most-parsimonious VDJ recombination scenarios. In a later analysis, each TCR beta chain was defined by its CDR3 amino acid sequence together with its V-gene family, and reads without a unique V-gene family were excluded. As a way to deal with suspected cross-contamination and a sequencing artifact, a later analysis dropped approximately 570 nucleotide sequences that were highly shared and had low generation probability. For each public chain, a later analysis derived a clonal expansion index from normalized ranks of inferred template counts within each repertoire. A later analysis computed generation probabilities with a VDJ recombination model fitted to out-of-frame rearrangements, and checked the results against IGoR. In a later analysis, TCR-TCR, TCR-HLA and TCR-CMV co-occurrence was scored with hypergeometric tests, and a repertoire-size bias correction was applied to TCR pairs. A later analysis estimated false discovery rates by permuting HLA or CMV assignments 20 times. A later analysis grouped co-occurring TCRs with DBSCAN, adding TCRdist sequence similarity when clustering within HLA-allele-positive subsets. Repertoires with fewer than 30,000 or more than 120,000 public chains were left out of co-occurrence clustering, as were several repertoires with anomalous nucleotide sharing. Not all clones reach the TCRdb copy of this immuneACCESS table, which keeps in-frame sequences only. Checked studies attribute under half of the gap to unresolved V genes and leave the rest unexplained. For V, J and clone size, that table is used; D and trimming come from the DNA. The sample yields under 110,000 clones; around 70% were counted once. The ten largest clones add up to 0.6% to 1% of the sample.

Results and caveats for the whole study, not just this receptor: A later genetic analysis associated a missense DCLRE1C variant with V-gene and J-gene trimming of TCR beta chains, and an independent cohort replicated the association. A cluster of highly shared sequence variants was judged likely to be a technical artifact of the sequencing pipeline. In a later analysis, HLA-associated TCR beta chains were found to be more clonally expanded and to have lower generation probabilities than equally common non-associated chains. Because the 87-base-pair reads could not distinguish some IMGT-functional V segments, including TRBV6-2 and TRBV6-3, those segments were excluded. Linkage disequilibrium might explain the correlated functional status among segregating V segments, but an unknown experimental factor could not be excluded. In a later analysis, the rate of TCR association differed among HLA loci, with DRB1 alleles having the most associated TCRs and HLA-C alleles having the fewest. Roughly uniform sequencing depth across donors was assumed in presence/absence analyses, although this assumption may not hold. According to a later analysis, most CMV-associated TCR beta chains appeared to be HLA-restricted, and the HLA associations seemed to be driven largely by CMV exposure. The classifier was reported to diagnose cytomegalovirus status with high specificity and sensitivity in both the original and validation cohorts. At a false discovery rate of 0.05, a later analysis linked approximately 18,000 TCR beta sequences to specific HLA alleles. In vitro tests confirmed that a few of the cytomegalovirus-associated TCR beta chains recognize cytomegalovirus antigens. Compared with the roughly 700-donor mean, donors in an Asian-associated ancestry cluster had fewer N-insertions in productive TCRs, according to a later genetic analysis. When HLA alleles, especially DR and DQ, strongly co-occurred, TCR associations were difficult to assign to individual alleles. The authors suggested that the approach could potentially be generalized to other disease states and immunological phenotypes. Because counts were too low, about 15 rarely observed V segments, including chromosome 9 orphons, were left out of the earlier analysis of approximately 500 of the donors. The study listed 164 TCR beta chains as associated with cytomegalovirus. The only immune exposure information available for the cohort was CMV serostatus. In a later analysis, several top co-occurrence clusters were reported to appear linked to parvovirus B19, influenza, CMV and Epstein-Barr virus. In an earlier analysis of over 550 of the donors, most TCR beta V segments were observed in productive rearrangements about 90% or about 30% of the time, broadly matching IMGT annotations. A further reported finding was that TCR beta sequences accurately predicted the HLA-A and HLA-B alleles for most subjects in the first cohort. Most TCR sequences were seen in very few donors, while some public TCRs were found in many individuals. This cohort had only TCR beta chains sequenced, and the lack of alpha or paired-chain data limited which features could be detected. Because HLA typing was unavailable for some donors at each locus, only the typed subset was used in association tests.

This sequence originates from a boy aged 5 to 17 in good health and CMV-seronegative. Sample: PBMCs. The chain links TRBV10-3 with TRBJ2-2, and 7 junctional nucleotides match TRBD1. The CDR3 region reads CAITNRQQQGKSGELFF. The bases are TGTGCCATCACCAATCGACAACAACAGGGGAAATCCGGGGAGCTGTTTTTT.